This T cell receptor beta chain was documented in a study of OX40 agonist ivuxolimab in advanced cancers. Whole-study context: Ivuxolimab is an agonistic anti-OX40 (CD134) antibody, and patients were treated with it. Every 2 weeks, patients received ivuxolimab intravenously, dosed at 0.01 to 10 mg/kg.

The V end was cut by 6 bases, the J end by 4 bases, with 12 bases between. Germline loops: CDR1 MNHEY, CDR2 SMNVEV (reference sequence). The CDR3 has 13 residues. This clone occurred once. Excluded were patients having autoimmune disease history or systemic immunosuppression. The data were produced by immunoSEQ multiplex PCR, yet TCRdb's version contains in-frame clones alone and is incomplete. The table shows 75,000 to 90,000 clones, with approximately 92% occurring only once. This clonotype was sampled from an adult with an advanced solid tumor such as melanoma, head and neck, liver or kidney cancer. The material sequenced was CD4+ or CD8+ T cells sorted from blood, taken in a trial of the OX40 agonist ivuxolimab. The chain couples TRBV27 to TRBJ1-2; tentatively, D is TRBD1 (6 bases). The DNA of the CDR3 is TGTGCCAGCAGGCTACAGGGAGTCTATGGCTACACCTTC. Translation: CASRLQGVYGYTF.